Below, 12 T cell receptor beta chains from the same sample are listed, as sequenced in a study of breast tumors, draining lymph nodes, adjacent tissues. Breast cancer patients provided tissue from their axillary draining lymph nodes. TCRdb reprocessed the multiplex PCR reads via MiXCR and lists one record per CDR3 protein. The table has about 140,000 distinct CDR3 sequences, 32% seen once; the top ten hold roughly 2.2%. The sample consisted of axillary lymph node tissue. These receptors all stem from a female donor with breast cancer. Some clones in this sample may be carry-over from other donors' samples.

This clonotype was recorded at least ten times. The chain carries TRBV3-1 and TRBJ2-3; TRBD2 agrees at 9 bases. V lost 0 bases and J lost 1; bases outside the gene matches: 5. This CDR3 has 17 residues. Germline CDR1 is LGHDT and CDR2 is YNNKEL (reference sequence). The CDR3, as DNA: TGTGCCAGCAGCCAAGATATGGCTAGCGGGGGCACAGATACGCAGTATTTT. This encodes CASSQDMASGGTDTQYF.

This clonotype was observed many times. This sequence joins TRBV4-3 and TRBJ2-5; 8 nucleotides align to TRBD1. CDR3 length: 17 amino acids. Looked up from germline, CDR1 is LGHNA and CDR2 is YSLEER. The J segment lost 5 bases and the V segment lost 0 bases, leaving 11 bases of the junction unmatched. The CDR3 sequence is CASSQDRDRTLGETQYF. CDR3 coding DNA: TGCGCCAGCAGCCAAGATAGGGACAGGACCTTGGGGGAGACCCAGTACTTC.

This clonotype was recorded at least ten times. This rearrangement joins TRBV5-6 to TRBJ2-5, with D unresolved. The length of the CDR3 is 15 residues. Germline-derived CDR1 and CDR2 are SGHDT and YYEEEE. Trimming pared 0 bases from V and 4 bases from J, leaving 13 bases between. CDR3 amino acids: CASSLGVSGVETQYF. DNA of the CDR3: TGTGCCAGCAGCTTGGGGGTCAGTGGAGTAGAGACCCAGTACTTC.

The V gene is TRBV5-1, the J gene TRBJ2-2; D perhaps matches TRBD1 (6 bases). Trimming removed 0 bases from V and 13 bases from J, with 16 bases in between. Germline CDR1 is SGHRS and CDR2 is YFSETQ. The CDR3 consists of 14 residues. CDR3 loop: CASSLAVQGGGLFF. The CDR3 DNA follows: TGCGCCAGCAGCTTGGCCGTACAGGGCGGCGGGCTGTTTTTT. The whole variable domain, remainder taken from reference TRBV5-1 and TRBJ2-2, is KAGVTQTPRYLIKTRGQQVTLSCSPISGHRSVSWYQQTPGQGLQFLFEYFSETQRNKGNFPGRFSGRQFSNSRSEMNVSTLELGDSALYLCASSLAVQGGGLFFGEGSRLTVL.

V is TRBV7-2 and J is TRBJ1-2; the match to TRBD1 covers 8 bases. The CDR3 has 15 amino acids. Germline V gene data show CDR1 as SGHTA and CDR2 as FQGNSA. The V and J ends lost 5 bases and 7 bases, in that order; junction bases with no gene match: 12. This CDR3 is CASSERTGTSGGYTF. The CDR3 DNA follows: TGTGCCAGCAGCGAGCGGACAGGGACGTCCGGTGGCTACACCTTC. The full variable domain, with the rest looked up from reference TRBV7-2 and TRBJ1-2, is GAGVSQSPSNKVTEKGKDVELRCDPISGHTALYWYRQSLGQGLEFLIYFQGNSAPDKSGLPSDRFSAERTGGSVSTLTIQRTQQEDSAVYLCASSERTGTSGGYTFGSGTRLTVV.

The sample holds many counts of this clonotype. This may be a read error: a much more frequent sequence differs by one nucleotide. The CDR3 coding sequence is TGTGCCAGCGGTCCTGACGGAGCAAAACTGTTTTTT. It codes for CASGPDGAKLFF. This chain connects TRBV7-9 to TRBJ1-4; no reliable D call. The V and J ends lost 8 bases and 10 bases respectively, with 14 bases between them. This CDR3 is 12 amino acids long. Looked up from germline, CDR1 is SEHNR and CDR2 is FQNEAQ (reference sequence).

The table lists this clonotype with many counts. This chain joins TRBV4-2 and TRBJ2-2; 13 positions match TRBD2. J lost 4 bases, V lost 4 bases, and 9 bases had no gene match. Per the germline V gene, CDR1 is LGHNA and CDR2 is YNFKEQ. The CDR3 has 18 amino acids. The CDR3 spells CASSPELAGGRGTGELFF. The CDR3 DNA is TGTGCCAGCAGCCCGGAACTAGCGGGGGGGCGAGGCACCGGGGAGCTGTTTTTT.

This clonotype occurred many times. The V gene is TRBV11-2, the J gene TRBJ2-3; perhaps TRBD2 as D (5 bases). The germline gives CDR1 SGHAT, CDR2 FQNNGV. Trimming pared 4 bases from V and 4 bases from J, leaving 15 bases between. The CDR3 totals 15 residues. Written as DNA, the CDR3 is TGTGCCAGCAGCTCGGCGGTGGTGAGGGCAGATACGCAGTATTTT. It codes for CASSSAVVRADTQYF.

This clonotype has a count of ten or more. The chain recombines TRBV19 with TRBJ1-6, with unresolved D. The CDR3 has 14 residues. V lost 6 bases to trimming and J lost 0 bases, with 6 bases between them. Germline V gene lookup returns CDR1 LNHDA and CDR2 SQIVND (reference sequence). The CDR3 nucleotides read TGTGCCAGTAGATTTACCTCCTATAATTCACCCCTCCACTTT. Translating it yields CASRFTSYNSPLHF. Complete variable domain (other parts from reference TRBV19 and TRBJ1-6): DGGITQSPKYLFRKEGQNVTLSCEQNLNHDAMYWYRQDPGQGLRLIYYSQIVNDFQKGDIAEGYSVSREKKESFPLTVTSAQKNPTAFYLCASRFTSYNSPLHFGNGTRLTVT.

This clonotype was observed at least ten times. CDR3 DNA: TGTGCCAGCAGCTCCTGGACATCCGTCTCCTACGAGCAGTACGTC. As protein: CASSSWTSVSYEQYV. The chain combines TRBV7-9 with TRBJ2-7; possible D gene TRBD1, 5 bases. Trimming left V 4 bases short and J 0 bases short, with 13 bases between. The V gene's germline CDR1 is SEHNR and CDR2 FQNEAQ (reference sequence). The CDR3 consists of 15 residues.

This clonotype was detected only once. Just one base apart from a much larger clone, this may be a read error. The rearrangement uses TRBV5-1 and TRBJ1-1, with D unresolved. This CDR3 is 15 amino acids long. The V end lost 0 bases, the J end lost 6 bases, and 15 bases lay between the germline ends. Germline V CDR1 and CDR2: SGHRS, YFSETQ. The CDR3 DNA sequence: TGCGCCAGCAGCTTGGAAGGGAGGCGCAACTCTGAAGCTTTCTTT. This codes for CASSLEGRRNSEAFF.

With regard to this clonotype: This may arise from a read error, as a much more abundant clone is one base away. V is TRBV28 and J is TRBJ2-5; a possible D gene is TRBD2 (6 bases). CDR1 is MDHEN, CDR2 SYDVKM, per germline. The CDR3 consists of 15 residues. Here the CDR3 DNA reads TGTGCCAGCAGTTTGGGGGACTTTGGTCAAGGGACCCAGTACTTC. This translates into CASSLGDFGQGTQYF.